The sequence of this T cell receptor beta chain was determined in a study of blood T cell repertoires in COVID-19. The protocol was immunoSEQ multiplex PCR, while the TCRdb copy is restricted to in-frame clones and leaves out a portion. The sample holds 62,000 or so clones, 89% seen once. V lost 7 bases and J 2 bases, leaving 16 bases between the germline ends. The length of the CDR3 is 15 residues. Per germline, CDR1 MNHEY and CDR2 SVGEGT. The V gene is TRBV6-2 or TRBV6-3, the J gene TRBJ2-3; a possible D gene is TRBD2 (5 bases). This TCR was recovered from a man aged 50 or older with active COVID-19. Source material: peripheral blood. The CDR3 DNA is TGTGCCAGCACCCCTGGGATCCTAGCCACAGATACGCAGTATTTT. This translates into CASTPGILATDTQYF.